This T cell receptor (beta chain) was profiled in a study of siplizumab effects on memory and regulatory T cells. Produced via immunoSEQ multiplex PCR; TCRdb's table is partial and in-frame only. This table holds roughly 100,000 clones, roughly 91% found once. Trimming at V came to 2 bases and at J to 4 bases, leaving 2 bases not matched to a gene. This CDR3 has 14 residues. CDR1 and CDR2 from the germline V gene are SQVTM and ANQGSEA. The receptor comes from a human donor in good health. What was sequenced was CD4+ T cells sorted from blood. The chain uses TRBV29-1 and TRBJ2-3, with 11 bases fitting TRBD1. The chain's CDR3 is CSVERTGGPDTQYF. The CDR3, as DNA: TGCAGCGTTGAAAGGACAGGGGGCCCAGATACGCAGTATTTT.